Below, 3 T cell receptor beta chains from the same sample are listed, as sequenced in a study of T cells after yellow fever vaccination. TCRdb redid the calling of the 5' RACE reads with MiXCR, one entry per CDR3 protein. The sample has just under 600,000 distinct CDR3 sequences; less than 15% are singletons. The sequencing used PBMCs, collected on the day of the yellow fever booster vaccination. All receptors derive from a man aged 25 to 40 who received the YFV17D yellow fever vaccine.

The J gene is TRBJ2-7, the V gene TRBV15; 10 bases are a match to TRBD2. V lost 4 bases and J lost 2; bases outside the gene matches: 2. This CDR3 is built from 14 residues. In germline, CDR1 is LNHNV, CDR2 YYDKDF (reference sequence). CDR3: CATSKRGGTYEQYF. CDR3 DNA: TGTGCCACCAGCAAGCGGGGGGGAACCTACGAGCAGTACTTC.

The chain's CDR3 is CSARSRQETQYF. In nucleotides, the CDR3 is TGCAGTGCTAGGTCCCGACAAGAGACCCAGTACTTC. The chain employs TRBV20-1 and TRBJ2-5, with no clear D. V was clipped by 3 bases and J by 2 bases, with 7 bases between them. The CDR3 loop spans 12 amino acids. Germline CDR1 and CDR2: DFQATT and SNEGSKA (reference sequence).

The chain recombines TRBV5-1 with TRBJ1-3, with TRBD1 matching over 7 bases. Germline V lookup: CDR1 SGHRS, CDR2 YFSETQ. The CDR3 covers 13 residues. V lost 4 bases, J lost 7 bases, and 5 bases stayed unmatched. The CDR3 coding sequence is TGCGCCAGCAGCCCGACAGGGCCGAACACCATATATTTT. It translates to CASSPTGPNTIYF. Full variable domain (outside the CDR3, taken from reference TRBV5-1 and TRBJ1-3): KAGVTQTPRYLIKTRGQQVTLSCSPISGHRSVSWYQQTPGQGLQFLFEYFSETQRNKGNFPGRFSGRQFSNSRSEMNVSTLELGDSALYLCASSPTGPNTIYFGEGSWLTVV.